A few counts support the clone carrying this T cell receptor beta chain. Its antigen is currently unknown. The germline gives CDR1 MDHEN, CDR2 SYDVKM. The V and J ends lost 2 bases and 5 bases respectively, with 12 bases between them. CDR3 length: 14 residues. The PCR ran on 60 Vbeta and 13 Jbeta primers. Per the original data handling: Among the unique TCR beta chains that a later analysis counted, about 85 million in all, some 10 million were shared. TCRdb's copy holds only in-frame clones and misses some; the assay was immunoSEQ multiplex PCR. V and J calls and clone size are given by that table; D and trimming were obtained from the DNA. The data contain 30,000 to 40,000 clones, 55% to 75% of them singletons. This entry comes from a study of cytomegalovirus exposure and HLA in healthy donors. The study's findings and limits: Sequencing depth roughly uniform across donors was assumed in presence/absence analyses.

The chain is built from TRBV28 and TRBJ1-1, with TRBD1 as a possible D gene (5 bases). The source is a man aged 25-45 years in good health and CMV-seronegative. Sequenced input: PBMCs. The DNA of the CDR3 is TGTGCCAGCAGTTTACAGGGAGGAAGAACTGAAGCTTTCTTT. It specifies CASSLQGGRTEAFF. Together with reference TRBV28 and TRBJ1-1, the CDR3 gives the full variable domain: DVKVTQSSRYLVKRTGEKVFLECVQDMDHENMFWYRQDPGLGLRLIYFSYDVKMKEKGDIPEGYSVSREKKERFSLILESASTNQTSMYLCASSLQGGRTEAFFGQGTRLTVV.